Included here is one TCR beta chain sequence, with context. The antigen is not known. Germline values: CDR1 SEHNR, CDR2 FQNEAQ (reference sequence). Trimming stripped 5 bases from V and 6 bases from J, with 17 bases between. CDR3 length equals 14 residues. The sample comes from a study of cytomegalovirus exposure and HLA in healthy donors. Libraries were prepared by immunoSEQ multiplex PCR; TCRdb keeps only in-frame clonotypes and omits some of them. Of approximately 120,000 clones listed, 90% to 97% were seen once; the top ten hold less than 2%. Findings and caveats of the study: Testing in vitro showed three CMV-associated chains specific for CMV antigens. It was found in a later analysis that first-cohort TCR clusters tended to co-occur in the 90 to 150 validation repertoires.

This clonotype originated in a man aged 18-30 years in good health and CMV-seronegative. V is TRBV7-9 and J is TRBJ2-7, with a possible D match to TRBD1 (5 bases). Sequenced material: PBMCs. The CDR3 DNA follows: TGTGCCAGCAGCCAAAGGATGGGGCGCGGCGAGCAGTACTTC. Translation gives CASSQRMGRGEQYF.